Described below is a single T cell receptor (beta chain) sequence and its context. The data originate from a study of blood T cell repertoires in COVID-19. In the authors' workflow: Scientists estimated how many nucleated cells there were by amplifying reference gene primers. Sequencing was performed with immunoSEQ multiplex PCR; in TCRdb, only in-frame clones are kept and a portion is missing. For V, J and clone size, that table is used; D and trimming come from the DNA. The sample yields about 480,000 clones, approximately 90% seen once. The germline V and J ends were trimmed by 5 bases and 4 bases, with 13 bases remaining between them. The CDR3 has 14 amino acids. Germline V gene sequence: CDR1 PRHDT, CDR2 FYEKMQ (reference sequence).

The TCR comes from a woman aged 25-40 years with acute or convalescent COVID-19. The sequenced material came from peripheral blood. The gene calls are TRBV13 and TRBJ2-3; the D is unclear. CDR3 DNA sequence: TGTGCCAGCAGCCCCCGAGGCGGCCCAGATACGCAGTATTTT. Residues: CASSPRGGPDTQYF.